This T cell receptor (beta chain) is drawn from a study of blood T cell repertoires in COVID-19. Study overall: There were acute and convalescent COVID-19 samples, and they came from the United States, Italy and Spain.

This clone appeared once. This CDR3 comprises 11 residues. The ends were cut back, 5 bases at V and 0 bases at J, with 4 bases in the middle. Germline loops: CDR1 DFQATT, CDR2 SNEGSKA (reference sequence). In the authors' methods: Estimation of nucleated cell counts was performed using reference gene primer amplification. The table came from immunoSEQ multiplex PCR; TCRdb's copy has only in-frame clones and leaves some out. The V and J calls and clone size come from that table; D and trimming were worked out from the DNA. The sample records 150,000 to 200,000 clones, 85% being singletons. This clonotype was obtained from a human donor with acute or convalescent COVID-19. The donor label of this sample is uncertain. The chain carries TRBV20-1 and TRBJ1-1; D call uncertain. Sequencing was carried out using peripheral blood. The CDR3 region is CSADMNTEAFF. Here the CDR3 DNA reads TGCAGTGCTGACATGAACACTGAAGCTTTCTTT.